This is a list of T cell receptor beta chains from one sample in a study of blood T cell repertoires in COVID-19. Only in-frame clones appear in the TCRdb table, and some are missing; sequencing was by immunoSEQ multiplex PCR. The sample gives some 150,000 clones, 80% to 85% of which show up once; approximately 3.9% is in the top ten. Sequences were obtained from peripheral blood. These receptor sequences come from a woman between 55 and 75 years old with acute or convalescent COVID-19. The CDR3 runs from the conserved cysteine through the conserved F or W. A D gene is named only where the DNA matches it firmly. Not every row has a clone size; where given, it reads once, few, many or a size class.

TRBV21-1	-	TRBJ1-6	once	CASSKRLSPGGSPLHF	TGTGCCAGCAGCAAACGCCTCTCCCCCGGGGGATCACCCCTCCACTTT
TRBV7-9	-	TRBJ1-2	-	CASSSPVGAGFGYTF	TGTGCCAGCAGCTCCCCGGTGGGCGCGGGCTTCGGCTACACCTTC
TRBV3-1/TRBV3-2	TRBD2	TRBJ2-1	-	CASSQPGLASYNEQFF	TGTGCCAGCAGCCAACCGGGACTAGCGTCCTACAATGAGCAGTTCTTC
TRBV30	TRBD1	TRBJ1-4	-	CAWSVWGQGDEKLFF	TGTGCCTGGAGTGTATGGGGACAGGGGGATGAAAAACTGTTTTTT
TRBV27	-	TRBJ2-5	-	CASSPRVGIQETQYF	TGTGCCAGCAGTCCCCGGGTCGGCATACAAGAGACCCAGTACTTC
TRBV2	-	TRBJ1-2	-	CASSRTGGEPTF	TGTGCCAGCAGCCGGACGGGGGGGGAACCCACCTTC
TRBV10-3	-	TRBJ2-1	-	CAINSRSQGINEQFF	TGTGCCATCAACAGTCGAAGCCAGGGGATCAATGAGCAGTTCTTC
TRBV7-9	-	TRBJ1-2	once	CASSLIGGGYTF	TGTGCCAGCAGCTTAATCGGGGGTGGCTACACCTTC
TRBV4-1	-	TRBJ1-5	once	CASSQEDWQAQHF	TGCGCCAGCAGCCAAGAGGATTGGCAGGCCCAGCATTTT
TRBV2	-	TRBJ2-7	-	CASSDGRAGNHYEQYF	TGTGCCAGCAGTGACGGGCGGGCGGGAAACCACTACGAGCAGTACTTC
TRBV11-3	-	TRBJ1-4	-	CASSRGLNEKLFF	TGTGCCAGCAGCAGGGGCCTTAATGAAAAACTGTTTTTT
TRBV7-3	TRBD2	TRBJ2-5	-	CASSSFGRGAEETQYF	TGTGCCAGCAGCTCCTTCGGGAGGGGGGCGGAGGAGACCCAGTACTTC
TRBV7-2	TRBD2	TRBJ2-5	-	CASSLGSGLAGGGETQYF	TGTGCCAGCAGCTTAGGGTCGGGACTAGCGGGAGGGGGAGAGACCCAGTACTTC
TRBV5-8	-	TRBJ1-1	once	CASSPYTEAFF	TGTGCCAGCAGCCCCTACACTGAAGCTTTCTTT
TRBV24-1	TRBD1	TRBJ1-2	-	CATSGGQAASYGYTF	TGTGCCACCAGTGGCGGACAGGCGGCCAGCTATGGCTACACCTTC
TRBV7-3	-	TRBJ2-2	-	CASSLSVADTGELFF	TGTGCCAGCAGCTTATCGGTAGCGGACACCGGGGAGCTGTTTTTT
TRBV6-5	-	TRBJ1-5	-	CASSSTRDQPQHF	TGTGCCAGCAGTTCTACCAGGGATCAGCCCCAGCATTTT
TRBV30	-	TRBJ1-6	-	CAWSGLTRYNSPLHF	TGTGCCTGGAGTGGGTTGACCAGGTATAATTCACCCCTCCACTTT
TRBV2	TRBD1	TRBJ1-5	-	CASSGTGNQPQHF	TGTGCCAGCAGTGGGACAGGGAATCAGCCCCAGCATTTT
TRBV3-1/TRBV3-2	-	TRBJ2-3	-	CASSQEMRGWADTQYF	TGTGCCAGCAGCCAAGAAATGAGGGGGTGGGCAGATACGCAGTATTTT
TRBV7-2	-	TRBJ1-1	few	CASSLEPSNTEAFF	TGTGCCAGCAGCTTAGAGCCCTCGAACACTGAAGCTTTCTTT
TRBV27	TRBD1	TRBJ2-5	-	CASSLYAHDREETQYF	TGTGCCAGCAGTTTATATGCCCACGACAGGGAAGAGACCCAGTACTTC
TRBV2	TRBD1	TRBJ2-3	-	CASIRTGQSDTQYF	TGTGCCAGCATTAGGACAGGACAGTCAGATACGCAGTATTTT
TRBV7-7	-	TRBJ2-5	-	CASSLGHGQETQYF	TGTGCCAGCAGCTTAGGACACGGACAAGAGACCCAGTACTTC
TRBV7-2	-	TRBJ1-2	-	CASSLAWSGAKGYTF	TGTGCCAGCAGCTTAGCTTGGTCAGGGGCTAAGGGCTACACCTTC
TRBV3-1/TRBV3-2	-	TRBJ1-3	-	CASSQEGPRSSGNTIYF	TGTGCCAGCAGCCAAGAAGGTCCACGGAGCTCTGGAAACACCATATATTTT
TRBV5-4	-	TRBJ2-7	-	CASSRGTDGSYEQYF	TGTGCCAGCAGCCGCGGGACGGACGGGTCCTACGAGCAGTACTTC
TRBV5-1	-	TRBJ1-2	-	CASSSFGTPYGYTF	TGCGCCAGCAGCTCTTTCGGGACACCCTATGGCTACACCTTC
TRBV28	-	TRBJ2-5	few	CASSRVAVQETQYF	TGTGCCAGCAGTCGTGTAGCGGTACAAGAGACCCAGTACTTC
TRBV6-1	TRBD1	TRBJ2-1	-	CASSERETGLSAQFF	TGTGCCAGCAGTGAAAGAGAGACAGGGCTATCAGCGCAGTTCTTC
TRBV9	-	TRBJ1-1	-	CASSVGGMNTEAFF	TGTGCCAGCAGCGTAGGAGGGATGAACACTGAAGCTTTCTTT
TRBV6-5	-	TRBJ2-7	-	CASSYDRNTKGEQYF	TGTGCCAGCAGTTACGACAGAAACACCAAGGGGGAGCAGTACTTC
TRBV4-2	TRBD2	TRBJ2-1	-	CASSQDERGGSYNEQFF	TGTGCCAGCAGCCAAGATGAGCGGGGGGGTTCCTACAATGAGCAGTTCTTC
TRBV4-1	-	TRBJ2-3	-	CASSQKAAEISPGSSFTDTQYF	TGCGCCAGCAGCCAAAAGGCTGCAGAGATATCCCCCGGGTCCTCATTCACAGATACGCAGTATTTT
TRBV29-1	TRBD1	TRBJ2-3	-	CSVVPRATGANTDTQYF	TGCAGCGTTGTACCCAGGGCGACAGGGGCCAACACAGATACGCAGTATTTT
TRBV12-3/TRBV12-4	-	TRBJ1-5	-	CASRLGGGQPQHF	TGTGCCAGCAGACTAGGAGGAGGACAGCCCCAGCATTTT
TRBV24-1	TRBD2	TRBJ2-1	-	CATKETSGSHEQFF	TGTGCCACAAAAGAGACTAGCGGGAGTCATGAGCAGTTCTTC
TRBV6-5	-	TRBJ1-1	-	CASSYNMWNTEAFF	TGTGCCAGCAGTTACAACATGTGGAACACTGAAGCTTTCTTT